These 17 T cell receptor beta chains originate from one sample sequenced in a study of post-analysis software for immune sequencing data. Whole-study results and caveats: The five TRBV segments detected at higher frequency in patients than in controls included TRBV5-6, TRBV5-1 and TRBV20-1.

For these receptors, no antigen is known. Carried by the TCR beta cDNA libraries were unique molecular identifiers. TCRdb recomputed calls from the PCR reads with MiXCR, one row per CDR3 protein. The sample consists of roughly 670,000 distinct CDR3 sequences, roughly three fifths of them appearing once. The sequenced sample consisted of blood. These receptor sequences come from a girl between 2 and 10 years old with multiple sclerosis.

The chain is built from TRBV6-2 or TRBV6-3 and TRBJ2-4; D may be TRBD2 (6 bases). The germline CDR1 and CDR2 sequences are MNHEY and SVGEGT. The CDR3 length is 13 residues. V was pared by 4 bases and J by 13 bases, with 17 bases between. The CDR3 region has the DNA TGTGCCAGCAGTTTCCCGGGAGAAGGGGAGCAGTACTTC. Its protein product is CASSFPGEGEQYF.

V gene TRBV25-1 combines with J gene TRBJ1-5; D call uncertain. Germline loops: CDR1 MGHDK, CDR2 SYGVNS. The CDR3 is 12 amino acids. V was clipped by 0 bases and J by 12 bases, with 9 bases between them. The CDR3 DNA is TGTGCCAGCAGTGAATATTCAGGAATCCAGCATTTT. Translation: CASSEYSGIQHF. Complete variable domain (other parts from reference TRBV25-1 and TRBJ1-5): EADIYQTPRYLVIGTGKKITLECSQTMGHDKMYWYQQDPGMELHLIHYSYGVNSTEKGDLSSESTVSRIRTEHFPLTLESARPSHTSQYLCASSEYSGIQHFGDGTRLSIL.

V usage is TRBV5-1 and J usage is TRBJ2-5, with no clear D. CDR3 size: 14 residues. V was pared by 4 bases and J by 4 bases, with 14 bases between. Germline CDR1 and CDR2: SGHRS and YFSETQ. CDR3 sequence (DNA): TGCGCCAGCAGCCTACCCCGTGTGGGAGAGACCCAGTACTTC. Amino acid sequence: CASSLPRVGETQYF.

Here the CDR3 DNA reads TGCAGTGCTAGAGAGGCGGAAGGCTACAATGAGCAGTTCTTC. Its protein is CSAREAEGYNEQFF. The chain has TRBV20-1 and TRBJ2-1, with D uncertain. V lost 0 bases and J lost 3, with 9 bases in between. The CDR3 runs 14 residues. Germline CDR1 DFQATT, CDR2 SNEGSKA (reference sequence).

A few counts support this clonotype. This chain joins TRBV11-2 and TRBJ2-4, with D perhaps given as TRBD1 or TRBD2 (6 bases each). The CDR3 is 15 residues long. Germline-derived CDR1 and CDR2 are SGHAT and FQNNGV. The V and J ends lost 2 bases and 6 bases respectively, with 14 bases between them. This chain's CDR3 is CASSLSPGGGNIQYF. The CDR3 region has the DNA TGTGCCAGCAGCTTAAGCCCAGGAGGGGGAAACATTCAGTACTTC.

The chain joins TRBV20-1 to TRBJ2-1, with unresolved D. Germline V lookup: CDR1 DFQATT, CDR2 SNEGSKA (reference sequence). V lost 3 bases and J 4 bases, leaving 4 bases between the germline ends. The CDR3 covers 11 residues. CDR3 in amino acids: CSARSYNEQFF. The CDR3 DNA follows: TGCAGTGCTAGGTCTTACAATGAGCAGTTCTTC.

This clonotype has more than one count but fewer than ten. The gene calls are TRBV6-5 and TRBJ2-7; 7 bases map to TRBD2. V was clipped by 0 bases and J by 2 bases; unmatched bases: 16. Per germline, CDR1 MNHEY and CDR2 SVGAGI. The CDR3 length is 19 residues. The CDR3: CASSYSSLGGSSLAYEQYF. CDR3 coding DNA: TGTGCCAGCAGTTACTCCTCGCTTGGCGGGAGTAGTCTTGCCTACGAGCAGTACTTC.

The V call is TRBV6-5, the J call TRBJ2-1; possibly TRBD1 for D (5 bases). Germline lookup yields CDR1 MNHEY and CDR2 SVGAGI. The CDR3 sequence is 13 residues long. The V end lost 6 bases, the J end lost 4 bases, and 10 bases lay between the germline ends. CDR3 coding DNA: TGTGCCAGCAGGTACAGGAGTTACAATGAGCAGTTCTTC. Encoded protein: CASRYRSYNEQFF.

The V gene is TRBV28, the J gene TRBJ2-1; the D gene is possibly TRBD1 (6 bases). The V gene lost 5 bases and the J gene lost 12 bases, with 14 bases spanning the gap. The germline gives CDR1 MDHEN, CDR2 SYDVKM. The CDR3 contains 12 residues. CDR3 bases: TGTGCCAGCAGTGACTACAGGGTCAGGCAGTTCTTC. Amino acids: CASSDYRVRQFF.

The CDR3: CASSFGETTDTQYF. The CDR3 DNA reads TGTGCCAGCAGCTTCGGAGAGACCACAGATACGCAGTATTTT. The chain carries TRBV7-9 and TRBJ2-3; D is undetermined. The CDR3 has 14 residues. Germline loops: CDR1 SEHNR, CDR2 FQNEAQ (reference sequence). The V gene lost 3 bases and the J gene lost 2 bases, with 9 bases spanning the gap.

CDR3 amino acids: CASEREGAYGYTF. The CDR3, as DNA: TGTGCCAGCGAGAGGGAAGGGGCCTATGGCTACACCTTC. This chain uses TRBV7-9 with TRBJ1-2, with a weak D call TRBD1 (5 bases). The ends were cut back, 8 bases at V and 4 bases at J, with 14 bases in the middle. Germline loops: CDR1 SEHNR, CDR2 FQNEAQ (reference sequence). This CDR3 is 13 amino acids long.

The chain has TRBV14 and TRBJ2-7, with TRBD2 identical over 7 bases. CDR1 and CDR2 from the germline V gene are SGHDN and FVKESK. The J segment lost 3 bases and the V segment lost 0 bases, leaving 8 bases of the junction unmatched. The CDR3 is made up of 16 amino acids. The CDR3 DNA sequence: TGTGCCAGCAGCCAAGATGCCAGCGGGATAATCTACGAGCAGTACTTC. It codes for CASSQDASGIIYEQYF.

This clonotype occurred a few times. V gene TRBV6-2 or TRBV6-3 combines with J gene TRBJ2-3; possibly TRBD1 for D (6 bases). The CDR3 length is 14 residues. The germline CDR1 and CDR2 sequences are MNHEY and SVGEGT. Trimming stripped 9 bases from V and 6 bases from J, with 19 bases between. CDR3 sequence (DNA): TGTGCCAGTAGGCGTACAGGGTTTTATGATACGCAGTATTTT. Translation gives CASRRTGFYDTQYF.

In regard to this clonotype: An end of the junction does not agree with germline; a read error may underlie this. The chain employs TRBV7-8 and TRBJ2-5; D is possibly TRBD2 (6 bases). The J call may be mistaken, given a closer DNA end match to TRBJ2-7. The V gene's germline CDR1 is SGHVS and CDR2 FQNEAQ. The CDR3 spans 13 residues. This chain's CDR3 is CASSIAEPYEQYF. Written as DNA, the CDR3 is TGTGCCAGCAGCATAGCGGAACCCTACGAGCAGTACTTC.

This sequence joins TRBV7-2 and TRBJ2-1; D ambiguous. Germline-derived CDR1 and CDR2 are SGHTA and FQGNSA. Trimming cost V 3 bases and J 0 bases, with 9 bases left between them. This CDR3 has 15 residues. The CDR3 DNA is TGTGCCAGCAGCTTCGGGTTTAGCTCCTACAATGAGCAGTTCTTC. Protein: CASSFGFSSYNEQFF.

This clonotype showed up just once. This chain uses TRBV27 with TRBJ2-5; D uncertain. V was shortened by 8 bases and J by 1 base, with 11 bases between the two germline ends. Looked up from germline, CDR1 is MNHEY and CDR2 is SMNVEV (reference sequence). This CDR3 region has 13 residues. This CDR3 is CASGLSAQETQYF. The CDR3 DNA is TGTGCCAGCGGGCTCTCCGCCCAAGAGACCCAGTACTTC.

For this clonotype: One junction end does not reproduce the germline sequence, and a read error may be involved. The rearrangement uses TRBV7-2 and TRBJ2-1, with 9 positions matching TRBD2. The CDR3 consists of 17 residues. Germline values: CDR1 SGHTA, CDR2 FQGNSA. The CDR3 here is CAGSLVSGGRLGNEQFF. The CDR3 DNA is TGTGCCGGCAGCTTAGTTAGCGGGGGACGGTTGGGGAATGAGCAGTTCTTC.